This TCR beta chain was captured by sequencing in a study of T cell repertoires in cytomegalovirus infection. About the research overall: Carrying CMV and the relevant HLA type showed in public TCR beta signatures.

Via MiXCR, TCRdb re-called the reads, giving one row per CDR3 protein. There are some 440,000 distinct CDR3 sequences in the sample; around 32% occur only once, and approximately 13% lies in the top ten. This clonotype was recorded at least ten times. The target antigen is unknown. From germline, CDR1 is SGHRS and CDR2 YFSETQ. Losses at the gene ends were 5 bases for V and 1 base for J; bases not matched to a gene: 7. The CDR3 runs to 15 residues. Study outcomes and limitations: CMV-specific TCR beta clonotypes restricted by HLA-C dominated the ex vivo response. CMV carriers with the relevant HLA were identified by cumulative public TCR beta family frequency.

V usage is TRBV5-1 and J usage is TRBJ2-3, with 7 bases that match TRBD2. Sequencing was carried out using PBMCs. This clonotype was sampled from a human donor in good health (CMV status not recorded). Some clones in this sample may be carry-over from other donors' samples. The CDR3 loop is CASRSGLVGTDTQYF. CDR3 DNA: TGCGCCAGCAGGTCTGGACTAGTTGGCACAGATACGCAGTATTTT.